This T cell receptor beta chain was obtained from a study of T cells in Graves' hyperthyroidism and ophthalmopathy (dated by TCRdb to between 2018 and 2021). For the wider study: Peripheral blood was collected at initial diagnosis, before any treatment. TCR V-J signatures able to tell the groups apart were searched for in a discovery cohort of approximately 95 patients, of whom roughly 42 had Graves' ophthalmopathy and around 58 had stable Graves' hyperthyroidism. Prospective prediction of ophthalmopathy was tested in an independent validation cohort of 18 to 20 hyperthyroidism patients and some 17 patients who later progressed to ophthalmopathy. The roughly 100 discovery patients were randomly divided into training and test sets at a 7:3 ratio. The study also compared thyroid tissue and blood T-cell repertoires from five or six Graves' hyperthyroidism patients. After sampling, hyperthyroidism patients received methimazole starting at 30 mg daily, and ophthalmopathy patients received high-dose intravenous methylprednisolone. TCR Vbeta CDR3 sequencing of fewer than 150 peripheral blood samples (roughly 41 ophthalmopathy, approximately 80 hyperthyroidism and some 17 progressor patients) is reported in the paper. Overall study results and their limits: During validation, the model predicted progression to ophthalmopathy a median of about 6.3 months ahead of onset, with almost 71% sensitivity and around 73% specificity. A model built on a 13 V-J signature distinguished ophthalmopathy from stable hyperthyroidism, reaching 85% to 90% sensitivity and about 81% specificity in cross-validation and 80%/75% in testing. Sample size was not statistically predetermined, and investigators were not blinded to group allocation. Blood samples also contained most of the expanded thyroid clonotypes (frequency above 0.001), which suggests that blood repertoires may reflect thyroid immune responses.

The germline V gene (reference sequence) specifies SEHNR as CDR1 and FQNEAQ as CDR2. Measured from the cysteine to the phenylalanine, the CDR3 is 14 residues long. This entry keeps only the CDR3 DNA: 42 bases, framed from base 1. Trimming at the junction amounts to 0 bases on V and 5 bases on J, and the germline ends lie 11 bases apart. Amplification of TCR beta CDR3 regions was carried out from RNA transcripts. A first-round RT-PCR of the TCR CDR3 used the HTBI primer set with the Qiagen OneStep RT-PCR kit. Libraries were constructed in a second round of multiplex PCR, after which size selection and purification were carried out. Libraries were sequenced paired-end with 100 bp reads on an Illumina HiSeq2000. Concerning the study's data processing: SOAPnuke was used to process the raw data, throwing out any read that contained adapters or uncalled bases, had a mean Phred below 15, or lacked an exact constant-primer or identifier match. High-quality paired reads were merged using COPE v1.2.5, and each unique nucleotide sequence was defined as a clonotype. MiTCR v1.1 was used to align clonotypes to the IMGT TRBV, TRBD and TRBJ reference segments. The analysis was restricted to V-J combinations with a frequency above 0.0001, which together covered 99% to 99.2% of the repertoires. The TCS score was defined as the ratio of F50 (clonal expansion) to E x V (chaos), calculated using BLOSUM62-based TCRdist between CDR3 peptides within each V-J. Welch's t-statistics and random forest reduced just over 500 V-J features to around 14, which were used in a naive Bayes classifier (R e1071). TCRdb's own reprocessing of the public reads used fastp at Q25 and MiXCR and kept productive beta chains. Rows matching on CDR3 protein sequence are summarized as one entry with the most common DNA and genes. The V and J calls come from TCRdb's annotation, not from the publication. Recorded for this sample are approximately 490,000 distinct CDR3 sequences; roughly 22% of them occurred a single time. About 49% of the sample rests with the top ten.

In the ophthalmopathy patients, disease was moderately to severely active, with a Clinical Activity Score of 3 or more, a NOSPECS grade of 4 or more, and a duration of less than 3 months. Any patient with an uncontrolled infection, another autoimmune disease, pregnancy or lactation was excluded. Diagnoses were based on clinical symptoms, serum thyroxine and TRAb, thyroid ultrasound and orbital computed tomography. PBMCs were separated from under 11 ml of fresh peripheral blood using Ficoll-Paque density gradient centrifugation. Total RNA was extracted using Trizol reagent, and RNA quality was assessed on an Agilent 2100 Bioanalyzer. In this sample, this clonotype turned up many times. There is no known antigen for this receptor. Base qualities are not provided; no much larger clone lies one nucleotide away.

Sequences were obtained from blood. The receptor comes from a woman aged 70-85 years with Graves' ophthalmopathy. The sequence is built from TRBV7-9 and TRBJ2-7; the D gene could be TRBD1 or TRBD2, each one agreeing over 5 bases. The CDR3 protein sequence reads: CASSLAGTIDEQYF. The nucleotide sequence reads TGTGCCAGCAGCTTAGCAGGGACGATTGACGAGCAGTACTTC.